This T cell receptor (beta chain) was captured in a study of blood T cell repertoires in COVID-19 (TCRdb year 2020). A note on the overall study: Samples covering the acute and convalescent phases of COVID-19 were provided by collaborators in the United States, Italy and Spain. The prospective study material was composed of cDNA or gDNA derived from T cells, B-cell-depleted T cells, or PBMCs. Deeply sampled blood TCRbeta repertoires from subjects exposed to, actively infected with, or recovered from COVID-19 were included in the dataset. The repertoires were released in a freely available public database meant as a resource for research on the immune response to SARS-CoV-2. The samples were drawn from two sources: the first 160 participants of the ongoing ImmuneRACE study, and 1,254 subjects contributed by 6 global collaborators. A de-identified subject ID, COVID-19 status, age in years and sex were almost always included in the sample metadata. Where HLA class I and class II types were available, the types were taken from metadata supplied by the sample provider, not from assay-based typing. General conclusions and limits of the study: Clinical and demographic metadata were provided uncurated, with the amount varying by source and participant.

TCRbeta CDR3 regions were amplified from genomic DNA by means of the immunoSEQ Assay, a bias-controlled multiplex PCR. On the study's bioinformatics: The number of nucleated cells in each sample was estimated by amplification of reference gene primers within the assay. Sequence reads were collapsed and filtered to measure the absolute abundance of every unique TCRbeta CDR3 rearrangement. For each sample, productive Simpson clonality was calculated by taking the square root of Simpson's diversity index across productive rearrangements. In its TCRdb copy, this immuneACCESS table keeps in-frame sequences only and misses some clones. Where compared with another copy, unresolved V genes explain less than half of these, and the others have no known cause. The DNA gave D and trimming, while V, J and clone size come from that table. Within this sample are fewer than 250,000 clones, with 83% of them counted one time only. The ten top clones hold approximately 5.7% of the sample.

This clone was detected only a few times. Its antigen is still unknown. No much larger clonotype is one base removed from it; base qualities were not supplied. The collaborating institutions used their own protocols to collect whole blood in K2EDTA tubes. For TCRbeta analysis, collaborators shipped samples in one of three forms: frozen whole blood, isolated PBMCs, or DNA extracted from either of those sample types. CDR1 and CDR2, looked up from the germline V gene, are SGHTA and FQGTGA. From the cysteine up to the phenylalanine, the CDR3 has a length of 14 residues. Only the CDR3 region is kept as DNA, spanning 42 bases read in frame from base 1. V is cut back by 6 bases and J by 4 bases, with 7 bases in the junction unmatched.

Sequences were obtained from peripheral blood. This TCR was sampled from a human donor in a cohort sampled during active COVID-19. The chain employs TRBV7-3 and TRBJ1-1; 8 middle bases align to TRBD1. The sequence in DNA is TGTGCCAGCAGGCTTACAGGGGGAGGCACTGAAGCTTTCTTT. Translated, it gives CASRLTGGGTEAFF.